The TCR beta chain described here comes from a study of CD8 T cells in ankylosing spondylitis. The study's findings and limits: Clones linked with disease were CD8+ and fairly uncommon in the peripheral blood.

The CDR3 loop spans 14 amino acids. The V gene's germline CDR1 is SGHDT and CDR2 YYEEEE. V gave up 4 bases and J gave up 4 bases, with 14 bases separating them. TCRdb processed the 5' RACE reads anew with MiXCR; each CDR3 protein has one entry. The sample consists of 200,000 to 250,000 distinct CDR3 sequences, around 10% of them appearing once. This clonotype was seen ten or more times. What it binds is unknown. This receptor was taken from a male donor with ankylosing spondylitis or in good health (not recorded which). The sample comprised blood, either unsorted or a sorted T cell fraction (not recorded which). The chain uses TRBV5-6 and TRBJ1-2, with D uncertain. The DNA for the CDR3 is TGTGCCAGCAGCGAAATCGTAGCGGGCTATGGCTACACCTTC. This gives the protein CASSEIVAGYGYTF.